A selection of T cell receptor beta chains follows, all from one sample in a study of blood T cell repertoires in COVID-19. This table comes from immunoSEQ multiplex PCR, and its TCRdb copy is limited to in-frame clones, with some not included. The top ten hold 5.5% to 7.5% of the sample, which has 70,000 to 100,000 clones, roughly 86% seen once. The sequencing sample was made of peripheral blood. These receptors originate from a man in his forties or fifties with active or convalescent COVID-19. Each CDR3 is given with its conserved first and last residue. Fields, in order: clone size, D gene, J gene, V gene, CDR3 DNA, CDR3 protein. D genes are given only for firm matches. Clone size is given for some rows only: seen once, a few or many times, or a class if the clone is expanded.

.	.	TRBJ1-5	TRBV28	TGTGCCAGCAGTTACTTGGGACAAAATCAGCCCCAGCATTTT	CASSYLGQNQPQHF
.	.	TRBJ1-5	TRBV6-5	TGTGCCAGCAGTTATTCAGAGGACAATCAGCCCCAGCATTTT	CASSYSEDNQPQHF
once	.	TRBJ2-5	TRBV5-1	TGCGCCAGCAGCTTGGGGGGGCAACAGGGTGGCCAAGAGACCCAGTACTTC	CASSLGGQQGGQETQYF
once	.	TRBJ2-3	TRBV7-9	TGTGCCAGCAGCCTAGGACTCGGATCAGATACGCAGTATTTT	CASSLGLGSDTQYF
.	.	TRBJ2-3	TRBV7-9	TGTGCCAGCAGCTTAGGCAGGGGGGAGGAAGATACGCAGTATTTT	CASSLGRGEEDTQYF
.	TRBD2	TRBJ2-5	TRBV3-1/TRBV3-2	TGTGCCAGCAGCCAAGATCTGGTCACTAGCGGGGAGACCCAGTACTTC	CASSQDLVTSGETQYF
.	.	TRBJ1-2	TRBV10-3	TGTGCCATCAGTACGGCGACTCCCCGAGAGGACTATGGCTACACCTTC	CAISTATPREDYGYTF
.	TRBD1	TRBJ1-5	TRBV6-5	TGTGCCAGCAGCCCGGGACAGGCTATACAGCCCCAGCATTTT	CASSPGQAIQPQHF
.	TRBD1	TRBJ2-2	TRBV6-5	TGTGCCAGCAGTAGAAACAGGGGTAACGGGGAGCTGTTTTTT	CASSRNRGNGELFF
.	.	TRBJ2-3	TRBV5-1	TGCGCCAGCAGCTTGGGAGTCCTCCCCGTAACAGATACGCAGTATTTT	CASSLGVLPVTDTQYF